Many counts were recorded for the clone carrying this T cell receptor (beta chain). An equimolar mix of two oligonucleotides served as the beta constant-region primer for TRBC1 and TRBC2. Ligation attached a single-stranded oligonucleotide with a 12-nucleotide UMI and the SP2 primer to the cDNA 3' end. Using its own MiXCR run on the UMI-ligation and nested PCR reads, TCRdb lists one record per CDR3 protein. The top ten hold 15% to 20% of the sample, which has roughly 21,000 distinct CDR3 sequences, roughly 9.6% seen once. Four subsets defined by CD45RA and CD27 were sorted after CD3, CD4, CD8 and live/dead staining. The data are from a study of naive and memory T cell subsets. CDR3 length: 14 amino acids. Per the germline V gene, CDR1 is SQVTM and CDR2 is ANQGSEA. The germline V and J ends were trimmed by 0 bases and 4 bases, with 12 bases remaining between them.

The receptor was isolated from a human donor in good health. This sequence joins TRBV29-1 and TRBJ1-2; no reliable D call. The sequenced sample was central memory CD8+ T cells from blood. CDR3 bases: TGCAGCGTTGAAGATCGGGTAGAAAGCTATGGCTACACCTTC. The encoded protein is CSVEDRVESYGYTF.